One sample yielded the 27 T cell receptor beta chains listed below, sequenced in a study of control samples from healthy donors and cancer patients. The protocol was immunoSEQ multiplex PCR, while the TCRdb copy is restricted to in-frame clones and leaves out a portion. The sample includes 17,000 or so clones, roughly 91% seen only once; the top ten take about 30%. What was sequenced was PBMCs. These receptors were taken from a man aged 55 to 70 with head and neck cancer.

This sequence joins TRBV11-1 and TRBJ2-5; TRBD1 agrees at 7 bases. Looked up from germline, CDR1 is SGHAT and CDR2 is FQDESV (reference sequence). The CDR3 has 15 amino acids. V lost 5 bases, J lost 1 base, and 7 bases stayed unmatched. This CDR3 is CASSTSGQFQETQYF. CDR3 in DNA: TGTGCCAGCAGCACTTCGGGACAGTTCCAAGAGACCCAGTACTTC.

The rearrangement uses TRBV5-1 and TRBJ1-2; 9 bases line up with TRBD1. J gave up 3 bases and V 4 bases, and 4 bases lay outside the gene matches. CDR3 length: 14 residues. Germline loops: CDR1 SGHRS, CDR2 YFSETQ. The CDR3 sequence: CASSGQGSDYGYTF. The CDR3 DNA is TGCGCCAGCAGCGGACAGGGGTCCGACTATGGCTACACCTTC.

The chain employs TRBV19 and TRBJ1-2, with a possible D match to TRBD1 (5 bases). From germline, CDR1 is LNHDA and CDR2 SQIVND (reference sequence). The CDR3 spans 14 residues. The germline V and J ends were trimmed by 5 bases and 6 bases, with 16 bases remaining between them. CDR3 nucleotides: TGTGCCAGTAGTGCTTTGACAGATAGGGATGGCTACACCTTC. It yields the protein CASSALTDRDGYTF.

Regarding this clone: An end of the junction does not agree with germline; a read error may underlie this. The chain recombines TRBV3-1 (or the pseudogene TRBV3-2) with TRBJ1-5; D gene unclear. There are 15 residues in the CDR3. Germline V gene sequence: CDR1 LGHDT, CDR2 YNNKEL (reference sequence). The chain's CDR3 is CASTQGGFSNQPQHF. The CDR3 DNA reads as TGTGCCAGCACCCAAGGCGGATTTAGCAATCAGCCCCAGCATTTT.

The V call is TRBV20-1, the J call TRBJ1-1, with 7 bases fitting TRBD1. This CDR3 spans 15 amino acids. Per germline, CDR1 DFQATT and CDR2 SNEGSKA (reference sequence). J lost 5 bases, V lost 6 bases, and 15 bases had no gene match. The CDR3: CSASPGQKLGTEAFF. The CDR3 region has the DNA TGCAGTGCGAGTCCGGGACAGAAACTGGGGACTGAAGCTTTCTTT.

V and J are TRBV5-1 and TRBJ2-1; TRBD2 agrees at 10 bases. The CDR3 consists of 13 residues. Germline V gene lookup returns CDR1 SGHRS and CDR2 YFSETQ. CDR3 bases: TGCTGGCGGGCTAGCGGGGGCTTCAATGAGCAGTTCTTC. This codes for CWRASGGFNEQFF. The full variable domain, its missing parts supplied by reference TRBV5-1 and TRBJ2-1, is KAGVTQTPRYLIKTRGQQVTLSCSPISGHRSVSWYQQTPGQGLQFLFEYFSETQRNKGNFPGRFSGRQFSNSRSEMNVSTLELGDSALYLCWRASGGFNEQFFGPGTRLTVL.

The chain employs TRBV5-1 and TRBJ2-3, with D uncertain. The V gene lost 5 bases and the J gene lost 6 bases, with 16 bases spanning the gap. The CDR3 spans 14 residues. Per the germline V gene, CDR1 is SGHRS and CDR2 is YFSETQ. The DNA for the CDR3 is TGCGCCAGCAGACCTACTACCGGTAGGGATACGCAGTATTTT. Encoded protein: CASRPTTGRDTQYF.

CDR3 amino acids: CASSRLDRGLHF. CDR3 nucleotide sequence: TGTGCCAGCAGCCGTCTGGACAGGGGACTCCACTTT. The chain recombines TRBV3-1 (or the pseudogene TRBV3-2) with TRBJ1-6, with 9 bases lining up with TRBD1. Germline loops: CDR1 LGHDT, CDR2 YNNKEL (reference sequence). This CDR3 is 12 amino acids long. Trimming cost V 4 bases and J 16 bases; bases outside gene matches: 5.

CDR3 sequence (DNA): TGTGCCAGCAGCGCGGTTGGAGATACGCAGTATTTT. Translation: CASSAVGDTQYF. This chain connects TRBV2 to TRBJ2-3; D is uncertain. Trimming shortened V by 6 bases and J by 5 bases, and 9 bases separated the two germline ends. This CDR3 spans 12 amino acids. CDR1 SNHLY and CDR2 FYNNEI come from the germline V gene.

The V call is TRBV28, the J call TRBJ1-2; perhaps TRBD1 as D (6 bases). The germline CDR1 and CDR2 sequences are MDHEN and SYDVKM. This CDR3 comprises 13 residues. V was shortened by 5 bases and J by 4 bases, with 11 bases between the two germline ends. CDR3 protein: CASSLTGSYGYTF. The CDR3 DNA reads as TGTGCCAGCAGTCTGACAGGTAGCTATGGCTACACCTTC.

The V and J genes are TRBV19 and TRBJ1-3, with TRBD1 as a possible D gene (6 bases). This CDR3 is built from 14 residues. V lost 5 bases, J lost 3 bases, and 11 bases lay in between. The germline gives CDR1 LNHDA, CDR2 SQIVND (reference sequence). DNA of the CDR3: TGTGCCAGTAGTGGGGGGACACTTGGAAACACCATATATTTT. It is translated as CASSGGTLGNTIYF.

V usage is TRBV2 and J usage is TRBJ2-2; 8 bases are a match to TRBD1. J lost 1 base, V lost 4 bases, and 2 bases had no gene match. In germline, CDR1 is SNHLY, CDR2 FYNNEI. This CDR3 region has 15 residues. CDR3 bases: TGTGCCAGCAGTGCACAGGGGGGGAACACCGGGGAGCTGTTTTTT. Its translation: CASSAQGGNTGELFF.

The rearrangement uses TRBV29-1 and TRBJ2-2, with 8 bases lining up with TRBD1. There are 14 residues in the CDR3. CDR1 and CDR2 from the germline V gene are SQVTM and ANQGSEA. V lost 6 bases and J lost 5; bases outside the gene matches: 8. The CDR3 nucleotides read TGCAGCGTGGGGCAGGGGGCGAGTACCGGGGAGCTGTTTTTT. Protein product: CSVGQGASTGELFF.

V and J are TRBV20-1 and TRBJ1-1; TRBD1 is a possible D gene (6 bases). Germline loops: CDR1 DFQATT, CDR2 SNEGSKA (reference sequence). This CDR3 is 11 amino acids long. Trimming took 6 bases from V and 9 from J, leaving 14 bases between them. In nucleotides, the CDR3 is TGCAGTGCCGCGAGGGGGACACAAGCTTTCTTT. As protein: CSAARGTQAFF.

V is TRBV12-3 or TRBV12-4 and J is TRBJ1-5, with D hard to call. This CDR3 contains 12 residues. Trimming took 1 base from V and 11 from J, leaving 9 bases between them. In DNA form, the CDR3 reads TGTGCCAGCAGTTTAGGGGTGGGGACCCAGCATTTT. Its translation is CASSLGVGTQHF.

The CDR3 loop is CASNPGGGVTDTQYF. The CDR3 DNA sequence: TGTGCCAGCAACCCCGGCGGGGGGGTTACAGATACGCAGTATTTT. J is TRBJ2-3 and V is TRBV11-1, with 9 bases aligning to TRBD2. Trimming cost V 7 bases and J 3 bases; bases outside gene matches: 8. The germline gives CDR1 SGHAT, CDR2 FQDESV (reference sequence). CDR3 length equals 15 residues.

This clone showed up just a few times. This CDR3 reads CASSEGSSNQPQHF. The CDR3 bases are TGTGCCAGCAGTGAGGGTAGTAGCAATCAGCCCCAGCATTTT. The chain recombines TRBV2 with TRBJ1-5, with D uncertain. The CDR3 runs to 14 residues. Trimming stripped 3 bases from V and 0 bases from J, with 6 bases between. From germline, CDR1 is SNHLY and CDR2 FYNNEI.

This clone was picked up one time. V gene TRBV29-1 combines with J gene TRBJ2-5; either TRBD1 or TRBD2 may fit D (6 bases each). There are 12 residues in the CDR3. The germline V and J ends were trimmed by 4 bases and 5 bases, with 11 bases remaining between them. From germline, CDR1 is SQVTM and CDR2 ANQGSEA. The CDR3 coding sequence is TGCAGCGTTGCGGAGGGGGTTGAGACCCAGTACTTC. Encoded protein: CSVAEGVETQYF.

The chain is built from TRBV3-1 (or the pseudogene TRBV3-2) and TRBJ1-1, with D maybe TRBD1 (6 bases). Deletions cut 4 bases from V and 11 bases from J, with 29 bases between. CDR3 length: 17 amino acids. Germline CDR1 and CDR2: LGHDT and YNNKEL (reference sequence). In nucleotides, the CDR3 is TGTGCCAGCAGCCGCCACGGGGGGAACAGGGAGGATAAGAGTGCTTTCTTT. Protein product: CASSRHGGNREDKSAFF.

This chain links TRBV12-3 or TRBV12-4 with TRBJ1-5; no clear D gene. The ends were cut back, 6 bases at V and 0 bases at J, with 6 bases in the middle. The CDR3 length is 13 residues. As DNA, the CDR3 is TGTGCCAGCAGCCAGAATAGCAATCAGCCCCAGCATTTT. Translation: CASSQNSNQPQHF.

CDR3: CASSLVSTGAYEQYF. CDR3 bases: TGTGCCAGCAGCTTAGTATCGACTGGGGCCTACGAGCAGTACTTC. This rearrangement joins TRBV7-9 to TRBJ2-7; D not certain. Germline CDR1 is SEHNR and CDR2 is FQNEAQ (reference sequence). The CDR3 length is 15 residues. Trimming pared 1 base from V and 2 bases from J, leaving 12 bases between.

The rearrangement uses TRBV5-8 and TRBJ2-5; D gene uncertain. The CDR3 covers 12 residues. The germline CDR1 and CDR2 sequences are SGHTS and YDEGEE. Trimming took off 4 bases at V and 7 bases at J, with 11 bases between the two ends. The CDR3 bases are TGTGCCAGCAGCCGGCCCCCAGGGACCCAGTACTTC. Translated, it gives CASSRPPGTQYF.

In DNA form, the CDR3 reads TGTGCCAGCAGCTTGGGGGGGACTAGCGGGGCCGGGGCCAAAAACATTCAGTACTTC. It is translated as CASSLGGTSGAGAKNIQYF. The chain links TRBV5-6 to TRBJ2-4; TRBD2 matches at 13 bases. Looked up from germline, CDR1 is SGHDT and CDR2 is YYEEEE. V lost 0 bases, J lost 1 base, and 7 bases stayed unmatched. CDR3 length: 19 amino acids.

The rearrangement joins TRBV6-5 to TRBJ1-6; 7 bases are a match to TRBD1. Looked up from germline, CDR1 is MNHEY and CDR2 is SVGAGI. This CDR3 contains 13 residues. The ends lost 6 bases at V and 8 bases at J; junction bases unmatched: 4. CDR3 sequence reads: CASRRQGYSPLHF. The CDR3 DNA follows: TGTGCCAGCAGGCGACAGGGATATTCACCCCTCCACTTT.

This sequence joins TRBV19 and TRBJ1-2; TRBD1 might be the D (5 bases). The CDR3 runs to 15 residues. V was cut by 5 bases and J by 4 bases, with 17 bases left in between. The V gene's germline CDR1 is LNHDA and CDR2 SQIVND (reference sequence). The CDR3 DNA reads as TGTGCCAGTAGTTCCTCCGGGACGGGCCGCTATGGCTACACCTTC. It is translated as CASSSSGTGRYGYTF.

This chain links TRBV27 with TRBJ1-5; D remains ambiguous. Trimming pared 0 bases from V and 9 bases from J, leaving 9 bases between. Germline V gene sequence: CDR1 MNHEY, CDR2 SMNVEV (reference sequence). This CDR3 spans 13 amino acids. The CDR3 DNA reads as TGTGCCAGCAGTTTATCCCCCCCCTGGCCCCAGCATTTT. Its translation: CASSLSPPWPQHF.

V and J are TRBV5-8 and TRBJ1-3; D unclear. Germline values: CDR1 SGHTS, CDR2 YDEGEE. Trimming removed 4 bases from V and 0 bases from J, with 14 bases in between. The CDR3 has 16 amino acids. CDR3 sequence (DNA): TGTGCCAGCAGCGCGGGGTCCCGTTACTCTGGAAACACCATATATTTT. It encodes CASSAGSRYSGNTIYF.